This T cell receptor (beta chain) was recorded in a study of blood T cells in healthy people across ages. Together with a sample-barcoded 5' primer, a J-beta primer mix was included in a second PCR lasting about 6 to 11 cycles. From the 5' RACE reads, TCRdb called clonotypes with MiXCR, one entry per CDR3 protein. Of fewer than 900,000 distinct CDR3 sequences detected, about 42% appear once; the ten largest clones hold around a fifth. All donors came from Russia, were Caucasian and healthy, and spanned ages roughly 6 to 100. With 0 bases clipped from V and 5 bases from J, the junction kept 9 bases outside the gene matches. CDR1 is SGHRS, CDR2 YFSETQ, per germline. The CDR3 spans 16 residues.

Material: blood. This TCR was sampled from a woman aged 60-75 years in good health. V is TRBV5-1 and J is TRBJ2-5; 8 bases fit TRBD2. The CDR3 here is CASSLGTSTTGETQYF. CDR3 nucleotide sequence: TGCGCCAGCAGCTTGGGGACTAGCACCACGGGGGAGACCCAGTACTTC.